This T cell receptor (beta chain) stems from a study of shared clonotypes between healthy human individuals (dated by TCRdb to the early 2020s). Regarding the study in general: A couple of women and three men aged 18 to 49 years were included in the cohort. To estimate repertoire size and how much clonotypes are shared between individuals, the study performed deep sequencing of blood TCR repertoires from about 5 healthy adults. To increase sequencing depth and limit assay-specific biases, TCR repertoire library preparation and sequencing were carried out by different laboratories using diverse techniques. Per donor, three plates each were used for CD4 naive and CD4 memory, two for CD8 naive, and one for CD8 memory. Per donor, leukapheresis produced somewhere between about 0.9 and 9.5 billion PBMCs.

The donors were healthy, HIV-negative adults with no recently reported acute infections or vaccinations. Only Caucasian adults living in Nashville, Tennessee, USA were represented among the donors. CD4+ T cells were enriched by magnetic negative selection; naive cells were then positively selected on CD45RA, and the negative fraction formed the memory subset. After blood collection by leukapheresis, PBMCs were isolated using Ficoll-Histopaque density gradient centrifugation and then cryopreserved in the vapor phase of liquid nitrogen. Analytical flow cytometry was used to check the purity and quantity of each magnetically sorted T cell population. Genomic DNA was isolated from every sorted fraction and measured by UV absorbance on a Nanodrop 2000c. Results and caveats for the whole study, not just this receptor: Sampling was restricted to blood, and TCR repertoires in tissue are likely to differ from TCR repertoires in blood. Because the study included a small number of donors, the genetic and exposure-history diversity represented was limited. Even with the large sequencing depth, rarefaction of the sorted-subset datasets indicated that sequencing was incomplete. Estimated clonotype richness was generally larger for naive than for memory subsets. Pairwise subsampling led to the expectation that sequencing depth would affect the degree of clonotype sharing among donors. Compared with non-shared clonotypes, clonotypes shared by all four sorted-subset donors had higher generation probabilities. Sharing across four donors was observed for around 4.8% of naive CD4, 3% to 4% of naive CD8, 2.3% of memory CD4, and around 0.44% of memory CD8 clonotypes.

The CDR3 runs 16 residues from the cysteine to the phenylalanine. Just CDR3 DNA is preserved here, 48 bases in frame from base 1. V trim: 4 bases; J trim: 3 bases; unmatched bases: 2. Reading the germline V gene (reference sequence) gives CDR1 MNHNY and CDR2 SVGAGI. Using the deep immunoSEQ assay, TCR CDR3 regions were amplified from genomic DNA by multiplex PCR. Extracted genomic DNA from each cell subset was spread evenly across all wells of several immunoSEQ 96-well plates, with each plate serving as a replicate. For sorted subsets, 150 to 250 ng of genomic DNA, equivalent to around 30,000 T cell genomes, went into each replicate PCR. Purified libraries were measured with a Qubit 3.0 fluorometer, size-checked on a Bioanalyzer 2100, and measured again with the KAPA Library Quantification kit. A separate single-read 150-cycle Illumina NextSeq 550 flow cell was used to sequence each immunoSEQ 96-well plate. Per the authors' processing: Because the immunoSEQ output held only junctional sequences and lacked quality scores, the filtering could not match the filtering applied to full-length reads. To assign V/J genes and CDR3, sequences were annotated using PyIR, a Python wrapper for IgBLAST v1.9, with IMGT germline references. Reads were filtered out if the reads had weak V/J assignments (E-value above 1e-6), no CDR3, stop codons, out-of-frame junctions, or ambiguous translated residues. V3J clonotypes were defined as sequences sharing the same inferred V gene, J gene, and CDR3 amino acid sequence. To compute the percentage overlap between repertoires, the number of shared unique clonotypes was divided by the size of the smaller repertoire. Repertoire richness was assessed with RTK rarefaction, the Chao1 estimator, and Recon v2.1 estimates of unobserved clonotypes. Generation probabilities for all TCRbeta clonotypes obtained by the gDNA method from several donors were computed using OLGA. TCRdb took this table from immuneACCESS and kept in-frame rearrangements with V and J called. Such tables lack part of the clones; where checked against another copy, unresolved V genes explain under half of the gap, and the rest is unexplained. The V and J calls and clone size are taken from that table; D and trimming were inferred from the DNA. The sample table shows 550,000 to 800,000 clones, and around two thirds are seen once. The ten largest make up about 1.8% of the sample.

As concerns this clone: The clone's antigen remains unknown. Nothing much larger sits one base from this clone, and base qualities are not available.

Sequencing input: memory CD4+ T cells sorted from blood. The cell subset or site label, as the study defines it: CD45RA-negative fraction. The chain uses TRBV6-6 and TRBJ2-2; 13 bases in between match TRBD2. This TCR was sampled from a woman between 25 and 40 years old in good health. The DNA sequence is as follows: TGTGCCAGCAGTTTTACTAGCGGGAGGGACACCGGGGAGCTGTTTTTT. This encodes CASSFTSGRDTGELFF.